Listed below are T cell receptor beta chains from one sample, sequenced in a study of spatial heterogeneity in lung cancer. Each CDR3 protein is one row after TCRdb ran MiXCR on the 5' RACE reads. The table has about 50,000 distinct CDR3 sequences, about 7.4% seen once. Sequencing was performed on PBMCs, taken at surgery. These receptors were collected from a female donor with early-stage non-small cell lung cancer. CDR3s include the opening cysteine and the closing phenylalanine or tryptophan. Fields, in order: V gene, J gene, clone size, D gene, CDR3 protein, CDR3 DNA. A D gene is named only where the DNA matches it firmly. Some rows mark clone size as missing; the rest say once, few, many or name a class of expanded clone.

>TRBV7-9|TRBJ2-3|many|.
CASSLDTQYF
TGTGCCAGCAGCTTAGATACGCAGTATTTT
>TRBV18|TRBJ2-5|.|TRBD1
CASSPPGTVQETQYF
TGTGCCAGCTCACCACCGGGGACAGTCCAAGAGACCCAGTACTTC
>TRBV4-3|TRBJ2-7|few|TRBD2
CASSQGWRGGGYEQYF
TGCGCCAGCAGCCAAGGATGGCGGGGGGGCGGGTACGAGCAGTACTTC
>TRBV19|TRBJ2-7|few|TRBD1
CASSTGTGIYEQYF
TGTGCCAGTAGCACCGGGACAGGGATCTACGAGCAGTACTTC
>TRBV5-1|TRBJ2-5|.|TRBD1
CASSRGTGDQETQNF
TGCGCCAGCAGCAGAGGGACAGGGGATCAAGAGACCCAGAACTTC
>TRBV4-3|TRBJ2-5|many|.
CASSGGAYLQETQYF
TGCGCCAGCAGCGGGGGGGCCTATCTCCAAGAGACCCAGTACTTC
>TRBV19|TRBJ1-1|.|.
CASSEGMASTEAFF
TGTGCCAGTAGCGAAGGGATGGCCAGCACTGAAGCTTTCTTT
>TRBV7-9|TRBJ2-7|.|.
CASSSIREGSYEQYF
TGTGCCAGCAGCTCCATCAGGGAAGGCTCCTACGAGCAGTACTTC
>TRBV6-5|TRBJ2-2|many|TRBD1
CASSYRNNGPGQGSGELFF
TGTGCCAGCAGTTACCGAAATAATGGCCCGGGACAGGGGTCCGGGGAGCTGTTTTTT
>TRBV23-1|TRBJ2-5|few|TRBD2
CASILAAQETQYF
TGCGCCAGCATTCTAGCGGCCCAAGAGACCCAGTACTTC
>TRBV9|TRBJ2-4|few|TRBD2
CASSVGGGLAKNIQYF
TGTGCCAGCAGCGTAGGGGGGGGGTTAGCCAAAAACATTCAGTACTTC
>TRBV9|TRBJ2-2|many|.
CASSGTIWRGPTGELFF
TGTGCCAGCAGCGGAACTATTTGGCGGGGGCCGACCGGGGAGCTGTTTTTT
>TRBV20-1|TRBJ1-5|many|.
CSARGAGSNQPQHF
TGCAGTGCTAGGGGGGCAGGTAGCAATCAGCCCCAGCATTTT
>TRBV24-1|TRBJ2-1|.|.
CATSDTSGGFYNEQFF
TGTGCCACCAGTGATACTTCCGGGGGATTTTACAATGAGCAGTTCTTC
>TRBV5-1|TRBJ2-3|many|TRBD1
CASSLGGQGSTDTQYF
TGCGCCAGCAGCTTGGGGGGACAGGGCAGCACAGATACGCAGTATTTT
>TRBV4-3|TRBJ2-3|many|.
CASSPATGPDTQYF
TGCGCCAGCAGCCCGGCGACAGGTCCAGATACGCAGTATTTT
>TRBV20-1|TRBJ2-7|many|.
CSASTGLWEQYF
TGCAGTGCTAGTACGGGGTTATGGGAGCAGTACTTC
>TRBV11-2|TRBJ2-1|many|.
CASSLDEAALAGEQFF
TGTGCCAGCAGCTTAGATGAGGCAGCTTTGGCTGGTGAGCAGTTCTTC
>TRBV18|TRBJ2-3|.|.
CASSPESGADTQYF
TGTGCCAGCTCACCCGAGTCCGGAGCAGATACGCAGTATTTT
>TRBV6-2/TRBV6-3|TRBJ2-7|.|TRBD1
CASSYRGQAYEQYF
TGTGCCAGCAGTTATCGGGGACAGGCCTACGAGCAGTACTTC
>TRBV27|TRBJ2-2|few|.
CASSLTGRGTGELFF
TGTGCCAGCAGTTTAACGGGACGCGGGACCGGGGAGCTGTTTTTT
>TRBV9|TRBJ1-2|many|.
CASSVGSTGKAGGYTF
TGTGCCAGCAGCGTAGGGAGTACAGGAAAAGCGGGTGGCTACACCTTC
>TRBV4-1|TRBJ2-7|few|TRBD2
CASSQVELEWRGDDSYEQYF
TGCGCCAGCAGCCAAGTGGAGCTAGAGTGGCGGGGGGACGACTCCTACGAGCAGTACTTC
>TRBV7-8|TRBJ2-5|few|.
CASSSPGETQYF
TGTGCCAGCAGCTCCCCTGGAGAGACCCAGTACTTC
>TRBV6-6|TRBJ2-3|many|.
CASSSLKTDTQYF
TGTGCCAGCAGTTCGTTGAAAACGGATACGCAGTATTTT
>TRBV19|TRBJ2-4|few|.
CASSIDWSKNIQYF
TGTGCCAGTAGTATAGACTGGAGCAAAAACATTCAGTACTTC
>TRBV7-2|TRBJ2-1|many|.
CASSLEPRGSSYNEQFF
TGTGCCAGCAGCTTAGAACCTCGGGGGAGCTCCTACAATGAGCAGTTCTTC